The next 29 T cell receptor beta chains were all read from a single sample in a study of cytomegalovirus exposure and HLA in healthy donors. PCR amplification relied on 60 Vbeta primers (plus 13 Jbeta primers). Data came from immunoSEQ multiplex PCR; TCRdb stores just in-frame clones and leaves some out. Among fewer than 90,000 clones, around 78% were seen once, and the ten largest hold roughly 2.6%. Specimen: PBMCs. These receptors originate from a male donor in good health and CMV-seropositive.

This sequence joins TRBV2 and TRBJ1-1, with D possibly TRBD1 on 5 matching bases. CDR3 length: 13 amino acids. Trimming left V 3 bases short and J 0 bases short, with 5 bases between. Germline values: CDR1 SNHLY, CDR2 FYNNEI. CDR3: CASSEDMNTEAFF. CDR3 nucleotide sequence: TGTGCCAGCAGTGAGGACATGAACACTGAAGCTTTCTTT. Full variable domain (remainder filled in from reference TRBV2 and TRBJ1-1): EPEVTQTPSHQVTQMGQEVILRCVPISNHLYFYWYRQILGQKVEFLVSFYNNEISEKSEIFDDQFSVERPDGSNFTLKIRSTKLEDSAMYFCASSEDMNTEAFFGQGTRLTVV.

To note about this clone: This specimen includes other DNA sequences encoding the same CDR3. The chain uses TRBV5-1 and TRBJ2-7; maybe TRBD1 (6 bases). V was clipped by 0 bases and J by 4 bases, with 11 bases between them. This CDR3 has 14 residues. Germline assignment: CDR1 SGHRS and CDR2 YFSETQ. This chain's CDR3 is CASSLGGGSYEQYF. The DNA of the CDR3 is TGCGCCAGCAGCTTGGGTGGGGGCTCATACGAGCAGTACTTC.

This chain links TRBV4-1 with TRBJ2-7, with a weak D call TRBD1 (5 bases). The germline V gene encodes CDR1 MGHRA and CDR2 YSYEKL. Trimming shortened V by 10 bases and J by 6 bases, and 19 bases separated the two germline ends. The CDR3 totals 13 residues. The CDR3 is CATGQGAFTEQYF. In DNA, the CDR3 is TGCGCCACCGGCCAAGGGGCCTTTACCGAGCAGTACTTC.

The CDR3 coding sequence is TGCGCCAGCGGGAAACTAGCGGGCGCCCTCCCTCAGCGGCCCAATGAGCAGTTCTTC. Protein: CASGKLAGALPQRPNEQFF. The chain has TRBV5-1 and TRBJ2-1; 9 bases match TRBD2. V lost 7 bases and J lost 6; bases outside the gene matches: 23. The germline CDR1 and CDR2 sequences are SGHRS and YFSETQ. The CDR3 length is 19 residues.

The CDR3 DNA follows: TGTGCCACCCCCGGGACTAGTTCCCATGAGCAGTTCTTC. The encoded protein is CATPGTSSHEQFF. The V and J genes are TRBV2 and TRBJ2-1; 8 positions agree with TRBD2. The ends lost 10 bases at V and 8 bases at J; junction bases unmatched: 10. CDR1 is SNHLY, CDR2 FYNNEI, per germline. There are 13 residues in the CDR3.

The chain uses TRBV7-6 and TRBJ2-2; a weak D match, TRBD2 (5 bases). The CDR3 is made up of 15 amino acids. V lost 0 bases, J lost 4 bases, and 9 bases lay in between. CDR1 SGHVS and CDR2 FNYEAQ come from the germline V gene. The CDR3 DNA reads TGTGCCAGCAGCTTAGCAGGAGGAGGCACCGGGGAGCTGTTTTTT. Translating it yields CASSLAGGGTGELFF.

The J gene is TRBJ2-3, the V gene TRBV4-2, with 11 bases lining up with TRBD2. This CDR3 spans 16 amino acids. The V gene end was trimmed by 2 bases and the J gene end by 2 bases; junction bases not matched to a gene: 3. CDR1 and CDR2 from the germline V gene are LGHNA and YNFKEQ. The CDR3 nucleotides are TGTGCCAGCAGCCAAACTAGCGGGAGTCACACAGATACGCAGTATTTT. Protein product: CASSQTSGSHTDTQYF.

V gene TRBV27 combines with J gene TRBJ2-5; TRBD2 aligns across 8 bases. V was pared by 5 bases and J by 5 bases, with 7 bases of the junction left unmatched. CDR1 is MNHEY, CDR2 SMNVEV, per germline (reference sequence). This CDR3 has 14 residues. The CDR3 bases are TGTGCCAGCAGTCGAAACGGCGGGGGGGAGACCCAGTACTTC. Its protein is CASSRNGGGETQYF.

The genes are TRBV9 and TRBJ2-7, with D perhaps TRBD1 (5 bases). The CDR3 is 15 residues long. With 0 bases removed from V and 3 bases from J, the gap between germline ends came to 13 bases. Germline values: CDR1 SGDLS, CDR2 YYNGEE. The CDR3 DNA reads as TGTGCCAGCAGCGTAGGCGCAGGGAAGGACTACGAGCAGTACTTC. The encoded protein is CASSVGAGKDYEQYF.

V usage is TRBV10-3 and J usage is TRBJ1-4; 10 bases are shared with TRBD1. The CDR3 has 14 residues. CDR1 is ENHRY, CDR2 SYGVKD, per germline. V gave up 6 bases and J gave up 5 bases; unmatched junction bases: 3. CDR3 nucleotide sequence: TGTGCCATCAGGTCGGACAGGGGGAATGAAAAACTGTTTTTT. Translation gives CAIRSDRGNEKLFF.

V gene TRBV27 combines with J gene TRBJ2-6; 11 positions match TRBD1. V was pared by 3 bases and J by 4 bases, with 2 bases of the junction left unmatched. There are 16 residues in the CDR3. Per germline, CDR1 MNHEY and CDR2 SMNVEV (reference sequence). CDR3 DNA sequence: TGTGCCAGCAGTTTGGACAGGGGGCTCGGGGCCAACGTCCTGACTTTC. It encodes CASSLDRGLGANVLTF.

The V and J genes are TRBV5-1 and TRBJ1-4, with D perhaps matching TRBD1 (6 bases). CDR3 size: 15 residues. Trimming cost V 0 bases and J 2 bases, with 8 bases left between them. Germline V CDR1 and CDR2: SGHRS, YFSETQ. The CDR3: CASSLEGGTNEKLFF. The CDR3 DNA is TGCGCCAGCAGCTTGGAGGGGGGGACTAATGAAAAACTGTTTTTT.

The V and J genes are TRBV5-4 and TRBJ1-1; 9 bases align to TRBD1. The germline V gene has CDR1 SGHNT and CDR2 YYREEE (reference sequence). V lost 0 bases, J lost 1 base, and 1 base stayed unmatched. The CDR3 spans 15 residues. DNA of the CDR3: TGTGCCAGCAGCTTGGGGGACAGGGCGAACACTGAAGCTTTCTTT. This encodes CASSLGDRANTEAFF.

The chain combines TRBV6-1 with TRBJ1-2, with TRBD1 matching over 9 bases. CDR1 MNHNS and CDR2 SASEGT come from the germline V gene. The V segment lost 2 bases and the J segment 7 bases; nucleotides outside the gene matches: 14. This CDR3 has 17 residues. The CDR3, as DNA: TGTGCCAGCAGTGAAAATTCAGGGACAGGGAGTCTGCTTGGCTACACCTTC. The encoded protein is CASSENSGTGSLLGYTF.

The rearrangement uses TRBV7-9 and TRBJ2-5, with D unresolved. Germline loops: CDR1 SEHNR, CDR2 FQNEAQ (reference sequence). The V gene lost 0 bases and the J gene lost 5 bases, with 13 bases spanning the gap. The CDR3 consists of 15 residues. CDR3: CASSLASRGWETQYF. CDR3 bases: TGTGCCAGCAGCTTAGCGTCCAGAGGATGGGAGACCCAGTACTTC. Supplemented by reference TRBV7-9 and TRBJ2-5, the full variable domain reads DTGVSQNPRHKITKRGQNVTFRCDPISEHNRLYWYRQTLGQGPEFLTYFQNEAQLEKSRLLSDRFSAERPKGSFSTLEIQRTEQGDSAMYLCASSLASRGWETQYFGPGTRLLVL.

The chain has TRBV29-1 and TRBJ2-5, with a possible D match to TRBD2 (6 bases). This CDR3 is 14 amino acids long. V lost 1 base and J lost 9, with 18 bases in between. Looked up from germline, CDR1 is SQVTM and CDR2 is ANQGSEA. The CDR3 is CSVEGLDSREAQYF. CDR3 bases: TGCAGCGTTGAAGGTCTGGATTCGAGGGAGGCCCAGTACTTC.

This sequence joins TRBV7-2 and TRBJ1-5, with D hard to call. The V end was cut by 4 bases, the J end by 5 bases, with 9 bases between. CDR1 and CDR2 from the germline V gene are SGHTA and FQGNSA. The CDR3 has 13 residues. Here the CDR3 DNA reads TGTGCCAGCAGCTCAGAGGTTGATCAGCCCCAGCATTTT. Translating gives CASSSEVDQPQHF.

The chain is built from TRBV15 and TRBJ2-7; 7 nucleotides align to TRBD2. This CDR3 has 14 residues. Germline V gene sequence: CDR1 LNHNV, CDR2 YYDKDF (reference sequence). V was pared by 3 bases and J by 4 bases, with 6 bases of the junction left unmatched. The CDR3 DNA is TGTGCCACCAGCAGCCTCGGGACTACTTACGAGCAGTACTTC. Translating it yields CATSSLGTTYEQYF.

This clone was recorded only once. This chain joins TRBV6-5 and TRBJ2-7; TRBD1 matches 7 bases. Trimming removed 2 bases from V and 2 bases from J; junction bases left unmatched: 3. The CDR3 has 14 amino acids. CDR1 is MNHEY and CDR2 is SVGAGI in the germline V gene. The CDR3 is CASSYKGATYEQYF. Written as DNA, the CDR3 is TGTGCCAGCAGTTACAAGGGGGCGACCTACGAGCAGTACTTC.

V is TRBV27 and J is TRBJ2-3; perhaps TRBD2 as D (5 bases). V dropped 5 bases and J dropped 3 bases, with 15 bases sitting between them. Germline V gene sequence: CDR1 MNHEY, CDR2 SMNVEV (reference sequence). CDR3 size: 15 residues. CDR3 in amino acids: CASSPTRALTDTQYF. The CDR3 nucleotides read TGTGCCAGCAGTCCCACGAGGGCCCTGACAGATACGCAGTATTTT.

The chain carries TRBV5-8 and TRBJ1-2; D is uncertain. V was cut by 0 bases and J by 14 bases, with 14 bases left in between. CDR3 length equals 12 residues. Per germline, CDR1 SGHTS and CDR2 YDEGEE. The CDR3 nucleotides read TGTGCCAGCAGCTTGGTTCGACATAGGCCGACCTTC. Its protein product is CASSLVRHRPTF. Together with reference TRBV5-8 and TRBJ1-2, the CDR3 gives the full variable domain: EAGVTQSPTHLIKTRGQQATLRCSPISGHTSVYWYQQALGLGLQFLLWYDEGEERNRGNFPPRFSGRQFPNYSSELNVNALELEDSALYLCASSLVRHRPTFGSGTRLTVV.

The chain is built from TRBV4-2 and TRBJ2-7; 9 bases agree with TRBD2. Per germline, CDR1 LGHNA and CDR2 YNFKEQ. The trim removed 2 bases at V and 2 bases at J, leaving 13 bases unmatched. The CDR3 is 18 residues long. This CDR3 reads CASSQFTGASGIPYEQYF. Here the CDR3 DNA reads TGTGCCAGCAGCCAATTCACTGGGGCTAGCGGGATACCCTACGAGCAGTACTTC.

The chain is built from TRBV4-2 and TRBJ2-7; TRBD2 aligns across 10 bases. The V and J ends lost 0 bases and 3 bases, in that order; junction bases with no gene match: 2. CDR3 length: 15 residues. Per germline, CDR1 LGHNA and CDR2 YNFKEQ. CDR3 in DNA: TGTGCCAGCAGCCAAGAGCCTAGCGGGAGCTACGAGCAGTACTTC. Protein: CASSQEPSGSYEQYF.

Notes on this clone: The sample carries other DNA sequences with the same CDR3. The chain couples TRBV20-1 to TRBJ1-1; D is undetermined. Trimming left V 6 bases short and J 1 base short, with 6 bases between. Germline V lookup: CDR1 DFQATT, CDR2 SNEGSKA (reference sequence). The CDR3 has 11 residues. The CDR3 DNA reads as TGCAGTGCCCAGGAGAACACTGAAGCTTTCTTT. It translates to CSAQENTEAFF.

The V call is TRBV9, the J call TRBJ2-7; TRBD1 matches 7 bases. Germline V gene data show CDR1 as SGDLS and CDR2 as YYNGEE. Trimming removed 0 bases from V and 6 bases from J; junction bases left unmatched: 9. The CDR3 loop spans 15 amino acids. CDR3 DNA: TGTGCCAGCAGCGTAGGGTCAGGGGGTGAATCCGAGCAGTACTTC. Amino acids: CASSVGSGGESEQYF.

The chain couples TRBV27 to TRBJ2-7, with D perhaps matching TRBD2 (5 bases). This CDR3 is built from 14 residues. Trimming took 6 bases from V and 1 from J, leaving 13 bases between them. Germline V lookup: CDR1 MNHEY, CDR2 SMNVEV (reference sequence). This CDR3 is CASRLDASSYEQYF. CDR3 coding DNA: TGTGCCAGCAGACTAGACGCGAGTTCCTACGAGCAGTACTTC.

The CDR3 region has the DNA TGCGCCAGCAGCCAAGAAAAAGGACTAGCTCCCTACAATGAGCAGTTCTTC. It codes for CASSQEKGLAPYNEQFF. V gene TRBV4-1 combines with J gene TRBJ2-1; 8 nucleotides align to TRBD2. The CDR3 loop spans 17 amino acids. V shed 0 bases and J 2 bases; nucleotides not matched to a gene: 6. CDR1 and CDR2 (germline): MGHRA, YSYEKL.

This clone was found a few times. The rearrangement joins TRBV5-4 to TRBJ2-1; D is perhaps TRBD1 (5 bases). Germline-derived CDR1 and CDR2 are SGHNT and YYREEE (reference sequence). This CDR3 region has 14 residues. The V end was cut by 4 bases, the J end by 5 bases, with 13 bases between. The CDR3 here is CASSPRPGNNEQFF. Written as DNA, the CDR3 is TGTGCCAGCAGCCCAAGGCCAGGGAACAATGAGCAGTTCTTC.

J is TRBJ2-1 and V is TRBV5-1; 9 bases are a match to TRBD2. V lost 0 bases, J lost 8 bases, and 6 bases stayed unmatched. Germline V gives CDR1 SGHRS, CDR2 YFSETQ. CDR3 length: 15 amino acids. The CDR3 sequence is CASSLEVAGAYEQFF. CDR3 in DNA: TGCGCCAGCAGCTTGGAGGTAGCGGGAGCTTATGAGCAGTTCTTC.